This is a list of T cell receptor beta chains from one sample in a study of blood T cell repertoires in COVID-19. Only in-frame clones appear in the TCRdb table, and some are missing; sequencing was by immunoSEQ multiplex PCR. The profile shows under 350,000 clones, 65% to 90% of them singletons. The source material was PBMCs or T cells enriched from blood (not recorded which). The origin of the receptors is a woman in her thirties or forties with acute COVID-19. The CDR3 runs from the conserved cysteine through the conserved F or W. The order of the fields is clone size, J gene, CDR3 length, V gene, D gene, CDR3 protein, CDR3 DNA. The D gene is left open where the match is weak. Some rows have no size entry. The others give once, few or many, or a class for an expanded clone.

. | TRBJ2-2 | 15 | TRBV7-2 | . | CASSLGSANTGELFF | TGTGCCAGCAGCTTAGGCTCAGCGAACACCGGGGAGCTGTTTTTT
. | TRBJ1-1 | 11 | TRBV18 | . | CASSPQEPLFF | TGTGCCAGCTCACCACAGGAGCCGTTATTCTTT
once | TRBJ2-4 | 19 | TRBV28 | . | CASSFGYPKEKLAKNIQYF | TGTGCCAGCAGTTTTGGTTACCCCAAGGAGAAATTAGCCAAAAACATTCAGTACTTC
. | TRBJ1-6 | 19 | TRBV4-2 | . | CASSQETIRVSSYNSPLHF | TGTGCCAGCAGCCAAGAGACCATCAGGGTGAGCTCCTATAATTCACCCCTCCACTTT
. | TRBJ2-3 | 18 | TRBV5-1 | TRBD2 | CASSIGTSGGPSTDTQYF | TGCGCCAGCAGCATCGGGACTAGCGGGGGCCCTAGCACAGATACGCAGTATTTT
. | TRBJ1-5 | 14 | TRBV6-1 | . | CASSETSRNQPQHF | TGTGCCAGCAGTGAAACATCGCGCAATCAGCCCCAGCATTTT
. | TRBJ1-4 | 15 | TRBV6-6 | . | CASSSTGLTEEKLFF | TGTGCCAGCAGTTCTACAGGGTTAACGGAGGAAAAACTGTTTTTT
. | TRBJ1-1 | 15 | TRBV5-1 | TRBD1 | CASTRDSPGDTEAFF | TGCGCCAGCACCCGGGACAGCCCAGGGGACACTGAAGCTTTCTTT
. | TRBJ1-2 | 13 | TRBV27 | . | CASSSRSPLGYTF | TGTGCCAGCAGTTCCAGGTCTCCCCTGGGCTACACCTTC
. | TRBJ1-1 | 13 | TRBV29-1 | . | CSVASGANTEAFF | TGCAGCGTTGCGAGTGGAGCGAACACTGAAGCTTTCTTT
. | TRBJ2-2 | 17 | TRBV4-2 | . | CASSQDGVLGRTGELFF | TGTGCCAGCAGCCAAGATGGGGTCCTGGGGCGCACCGGGGAGCTGTTTTTT
. | TRBJ1-4 | 14 | TRBV27 | TRBD1 | CASSRQGSDEKLFF | TGTGCCAGCAGCCGACAGGGCTCGGATGAAAAACTGTTTTTT
. | TRBJ1-1 | 16 | TRBV6-2/TRBV6-3 | TRBD1 | CASSLGQGAWNTEAFF | TGTGCCAGCAGCCTTGGACAGGGGGCTTGGAACACTGAAGCTTTCTTT
. | TRBJ1-6 | 13 | TRBV18 | . | CASSPDAFSPLHF | TGTGCCAGCTCACCAGATGCGTTTTCACCCCTCCACTTT
. | TRBJ1-5 | 13 | TRBV29-1 | TRBD1 | CSGGTGHNQPQHF | TGCAGCGGGGGGACAGGTCATAATCAGCCCCAGCATTTT
. | TRBJ1-5 | 12 | TRBV5-8 | . | CASTFLREAQHF | TGTGCCAGCACCTTTCTCAGGGAGGCCCAGCATTTT
. | TRBJ1-3 | 14 | TRBV7-3 | . | CASSLTGTGNTIYF | TGTGCCAGCAGCCTCACAGGGACTGGAAACACCATATATTTT
. | TRBJ2-3 | 16 | TRBV27 | TRBD1 | CASSPGQYLSTDTQYF | TGTGCCAGCAGCCCGGGACAGTACTTGTCCACAGATACGCAGTATTTT
. | TRBJ2-7 | 16 | TRBV9 | TRBD1 | CASSVDWRTGRYEQYF | TGTGCCAGCAGCGTAGATTGGAGGACAGGGCGCTACGAGCAGTACTTC
. | TRBJ2-3 | 12 | TRBV5-6 | . | CASSLSVDTQYF | TGTGCCAGCAGCTTGTCCGTAGATACGCAGTATTTT
once | TRBJ2-1 | 13 | TRBV2 | . | CASTVLASNEQFF | TGTGCCAGCACCGTTCTAGCGAGCAATGAGCAGTTCTTC
. | TRBJ2-5 | 13 | TRBV19 | . | CASSAQGVETQYF | TGTGCCAGTAGTGCTCAAGGGGTAGAGACCCAGTACTTC
. | TRBJ2-2 | 16 | TRBV18 | TRBD2 | CASSPPASGGPGELFF | TGTGCCAGCTCACCACCCGCTAGCGGGGGTCCCGGGGAGCTGTTTTTT
. | TRBJ2-1 | 14 | TRBV28 | TRBD2 | CASSFSGGGNEQFF | TGTGCCAGCAGTTTCAGCGGCGGGGGGAATGAGCAGTTCTTC
. | TRBJ2-7 | 16 | TRBV7-2 | . | CASSLSGVTNSYEQYF | TGTGCCAGCAGCTTATCAGGCGTGACCAACTCCTACGAGCAGTACTTC
. | TRBJ2-1 | 13 | TRBV2 | . | CASTQGRYNEQFF | TGTGCCAGCACCCAGGGGCGCTACAATGAGCAGTTCTTC
. | TRBJ2-7 | 13 | TRBV12-3/TRBV12-4 | TRBD1 | CASSLVQGSEQYF | TGTGCCAGCAGTTTAGTACAGGGGTCCGAGCAGTACTTC
. | TRBJ1-1 | 15 | TRBV28 | . | CASSFLGELNTEAFF | TGTGCCAGCAGTTTTCTCGGGGAATTGAACACTGAAGCTTTCTTT
few | TRBJ2-1 | 18 | TRBV4-2 | . | CASSQDQNGISSYNEQFF | TGTGCCAGCAGCCAAGATCAAAACGGGATAAGCTCCTACAATGAGCAGTTCTTC
. | TRBJ2-7 | 15 | TRBV5-4 | TRBD1 | CASSLVSGGVYEQYF | TGTGCCAGCAGCTTGGTGTCAGGGGGTGTTTACGAGCAGTACTTC
. | TRBJ1-2 | 13 | TRBV19 | . | CAPKSGGTYGYTF | TGTGCCCCAAAGTCGGGGGGGACCTATGGCTACACCTTC
once | TRBJ1-1 | 13 | TRBV6-5 | TRBD1 | CASSLKQGAQAFF | TGTGCCAGCAGTCTAAAGCAGGGGGCTCAAGCTTTCTTT
. | TRBJ2-3 | 14 | TRBV27 | TRBD2 | CASSSGTKPDTQYF | TGTGCCAGCAGTTCTGGGACTAAACCAGATACGCAGTATTTT
. | TRBJ2-1 | 14 | TRBV24-1 | . | CATSGGKTYNEQFF | TGTGCCACCTCTGGCGGGAAGACATACAATGAGCAGTTCTTC
once | TRBJ2-4 | 17 | TRBV5-6 | TRBD1 | CASSLLGRGLAKNIQYF | TGTGCCAGCAGCTTGTTGGGCAGGGGGTTAGCCAAAAACATTCAGTACTTC
. | TRBJ2-2 | 16 | TRBV11-2 | . | CASSPLRGMNTGELFF | TGTGCCAGCAGCCCATTGCGAGGGATGAACACCGGGGAGCTGTTTTTT
. | TRBJ1-2 | 13 | TRBV13 | . | CASSPQGNYGYTF | TGTGCCAGCAGCCCACAGGGTAACTATGGCTACACCTTC
. | TRBJ2-1 | 15 | TRBV6-1 | . | CASSDASLTNNEQFF | TGTGCCAGCAGTGATGCCAGCCTGACAAACAATGAGCAGTTCTTC
. | TRBJ2-1 | 16 | TRBV4-3 | TRBD2 | CASSQEFRLAGNEQFF | TGCGCCAGCAGCCAAGAATTTAGACTAGCGGGAAATGAGCAGTTCTTC
. | TRBJ2-1 | 14 | TRBV11-3 | . | CASSTRQGPNEQFF | TGTGCCAGCAGCACACGTCAGGGCCCCAATGAGCAGTTCTTC
. | TRBJ2-7 | 17 | TRBV10-3 | TRBD2 | CAIRVPSTSGGKYEQYF | TGTGCCATCAGAGTCCCCTCGACTAGCGGGGGGAAATACGAGCAGTACTTC
. | TRBJ1-4 | 18 | TRBV5-4 | TRBD1 | CASSLGGGQGASNEKLFF | TGTGCCAGCAGCTTGGGAGGGGGACAGGGGGCCAGTAATGAAAAACTGTTTTTT
. | TRBJ1-2 | 14 | TRBV18 | . | CASSPLQADTGYTF | TGTGCCAGCTCACCACTTCAGGCTGATACGGGCTACACCTTC
. | TRBJ1-3 | 16 | TRBV7-3 | . | CASSPKVRVPGNTIYF | TGTGCCAGCAGCCCTAAGGTCAGGGTACCTGGAAACACCATATATTTT
. | TRBJ2-2 | 14 | TRBV19 | . | CASKGRGFAGELFF | TGTGCCAGCAAAGGCCGGGGGTTCGCCGGGGAGCTGTTTTTT